This T cell receptor beta chain comes out of a study of cytomegalovirus exposure and HLA in healthy donors. Study-level results: The study recorded about 160 TCR beta chains that were cytomegalovirus-associated.

Regarding donors, all were healthy bone marrow donors. Amplification used 60 Vbeta primers and 13 Jbeta primers. Per the original methods: A follow-up analysis tallied around 76 million unique TCR beta chains, approximately 11 million shared. Assay used: immunoSEQ multiplex PCR; TCRdb lists only in-frame clones, some missing. Clone size and V and J calls were adopted from that table, with D and trimming inferred from the DNA. The sample includes roughly 150,000 clones, 65% to 70% seen only once; the top ten take about 10%. This clone was observed a few times. The antigen remains unidentified. The CDR3 loop spans 12 amino acids. Trimming at V came to 6 bases and at J to 5 bases, leaving 0 bases not matched to a gene. Germline V gene lookup returns CDR1 MNHNS and CDR2 SASEGT.

The sequence derives from a man aged 30-40 years in good health and CMV-seropositive. The V and J genes are TRBV6-1 and TRBJ1-4; 7 bases line up with TRBD1. The sample consisted of PBMCs. CDR3 sequence: CASRGQNEKLFF. The CDR3 DNA reads TGTGCCAGCAGGGGACAGAATGAAAAACTGTTTTTT.